This T cell receptor (beta chain) appears in the sequencing data of a study of T cells in Graves' hyperthyroidism and ophthalmopathy. This clonotype was seen many times. Germline V gene data show CDR1 as DFQATT and CDR2 as SNEGSKA (reference sequence). Trimming at V came to 6 bases and at J to 2 bases, leaving 11 bases not matched to a gene. CDR3 size: 15 residues. Researchers took RNA transcripts and amplified the TCR beta CDR3 regions from them. The HTBI primer set was used in a first-round RT-PCR of the TCR CDR3. TCRdb recomputed calls from the multiplex PCR reads with MiXCR, one row per CDR3 protein. This table holds 550,000 to 700,000 distinct CDR3 sequences, roughly 14% found once. Ophthalmopathy patients showed a Clinical Activity Score of at least 3, NOSPECS grade of at least 4 and duration under 3 months. Thyroid ultrasound, orbital computed tomography, clinical symptoms, and serum thyroxine and TRAb underpinned diagnoses. PBMCs were sourced from roughly 10 ml fresh peripheral blood.

The clonotype originates from a woman aged 40 to 50 with Graves' ophthalmopathy. The chain carries TRBV20-1 and TRBJ2-7; 9 bases match TRBD2. Sequences were obtained from blood. The CDR3 DNA follows: TGCAGTGCGTTGCGAGCGGGAGGCGCAACCTACGAGCAGTACTTC. Translation: CSALRAGGATYEQYF.